Listed here are 14 T cell receptor beta chains from one sample, sequenced in a study of spatial heterogeneity in lung cancer. TCRdb ran MiXCR on the 5' RACE reads and lists one entry per CDR3 protein. Among about 92,000 distinct CDR3 sequences listed, roughly 12% were seen once. This sample's time point: sample taken at primary tumor resection. The sequenced material consisted of unsorted whole RNA from tumor, nontumor lung or frozen PBMC. This material consisted of PBMCs, taken at surgery. The receptors shown here come from a male donor with early-stage non-small cell lung cancer.

This clonotype was counted many times. The J gene is TRBJ2-2, the V gene TRBV9; D is unresolved. The CDR3 is 16 residues long. Per the germline V gene, CDR1 is SGDLS and CDR2 is YYNGEE. The V and J ends lost 0 bases and 4 bases respectively, with 13 bases between them. CDR3 DNA sequence: TGTGCCAGCAGCGTAGCAAGTTTTGGTGGCACCGGGGAGCTGTTTTTT. Its translation: CASSVASFGGTGELFF.

The rearrangement uses TRBV27 and TRBJ2-6; D is uncertain. The V gene lost 5 bases and the J gene lost 3 bases, with 5 bases spanning the gap. Germline values: CDR1 MNHEY, CDR2 SMNVEV (reference sequence). This CDR3 comprises 13 residues. Written as DNA, the CDR3 is TGTGCCAGCAGTCCTAATGGGGCCAACGTCCTGACTTTC. This sequence encodes CASSPNGANVLTF.

This clonotype was seen more than once but under ten times. The rearrangement links TRBV7-9 to TRBJ2-3; D is unresolved. V lost 5 bases and J lost 2, with 14 bases in between. CDR1 SEHNR and CDR2 FQNEAQ come from the germline V gene (reference sequence). CDR3 length: 15 residues. The CDR3 here is CASSQLPRNTDTQYF. The CDR3, as DNA: TGTGCCAGCAGCCAATTGCCCAGGAACACAGATACGCAGTATTTT.

This clonotype showed up just a few times. J is TRBJ2-1 and V is TRBV6-5; D remains unclear. This CDR3 spans 14 amino acids. Trimming left V 0 bases short and J 6 bases short, with 9 bases between. CDR1 is MNHEY and CDR2 is SVGAGI in the germline V gene. The CDR3 loop is CASSYSAEFNEQFF. CDR3 in DNA: TGTGCCAGCAGTTACTCGGCAGAATTCAATGAGCAGTTCTTC.

V usage is TRBV28 and J usage is TRBJ2-3; 7 nucleotides match TRBD1. The V and J ends lost 4 bases and 5 bases, in that order; junction bases with no gene match: 9. Germline CDR1 and CDR2: MDHEN and SYDVKM. CDR3 length: 15 amino acids. CDR3 loop: CASSSGRRGLDTQYF. The CDR3 DNA is TGTGCCAGCAGTTCGGGCCGCAGGGGGTTAGATACGCAGTATTTT. Variable domain in full (rest from reference TRBV28 and TRBJ2-3): DVKVTQSSRYLVKRTGEKVFLECVQDMDHENMFWYRQDPGLGLRLIYFSYDVKMKEKGDIPEGYSVSREKKERFSLILESASTNQTSMYLCASSSGRRGLDTQYFGPGTRLTVL.

Only a few counts were recorded for this clonotype. This chain links TRBV20-1 with TRBJ2-1; a weak D match, TRBD2 (6 bases). The CDR3 spans 18 residues. Germline CDR1 and CDR2: DFQATT and SNEGSKA (reference sequence). V lost 5 bases, J lost 4 bases, and 27 bases lay in between. The DNA for the CDR3 is TGCAGTGCTCCCCCCAGTTTCTTAGGGGACTCGATTTACAATGAGCAGTTCTTC. The encoded protein is CSAPPSFLGDSIYNEQFF.

This clonotype was seen at least ten times. The V gene is TRBV27, the J gene TRBJ1-1, with D possibly being TRBD1 (5 bases). The CDR3 loop spans 15 amino acids. V was trimmed by 6 bases and J by 5 bases, leaving 19 bases between them. Germline lookup yields CDR1 MNHEY and CDR2 SMNVEV (reference sequence). The CDR3: CASSPTAGAGTEAFF. CDR3 DNA: TGTGCCAGCAGCCCTACAGCCGGGGCGGGGACTGAAGCTTTCTTT.

CDR3 sequence reads: CATTARRDTQYF. CDR3 in DNA: TGTGCAACCACTGCACGGAGAGATACGCAGTATTTT. This sequence joins TRBV12-3 or TRBV12-4 and TRBJ2-3; D gene unclear. The CDR3 is made up of 12 amino acids.

V gene TRBV5-8 combines with J gene TRBJ1-1; D uncertain. The CDR3 totals 14 residues. V was clipped by 4 bases and J by 4 bases, with 14 bases between them. The germline CDR1 and CDR2 sequences are SGHTS and YDEGEE. The CDR3 bases are TGTGCCAGCAGCATCGGGTTAGCTGGCACTGAAGCTTTCTTT. As protein: CASSIGLAGTEAFF.

The chain uses TRBV10-3 and TRBJ2-1; 7 nucleotides match TRBD1. Per the germline V gene, CDR1 is ENHRY and CDR2 is SYGVKD. Unmatched junction bases numbered 10, after V lost 6 bases and J lost 8 bases. The CDR3 is 14 amino acids. CDR3 DNA sequence: TGTGCCATCAGGTCCTCGAGACAGGGCGATGAGCAGTTCTTC. Translated: CAIRSSRQGDEQFF.

In the case of this clonotype: The junction and the germline gene differ at one end; a read error may be behind it. The CDR3 loop reads CAGRTLISLEKLFF. In nucleotides, the CDR3 is TGTGCCGGGAGGACGTTAATCAGCCTCGAAAAACTGTTTTTT. The rearrangement links TRBV30 to TRBJ1-4; no firm D call. CDR1 is GTSNPN and CDR2 is SVGIG in the germline V gene (reference sequence). The length of the CDR3 is 14 residues.

The CDR3 here is CASSQGRGQGNEKLFF. The CDR3 DNA is TGTGCCAGCAGCCAAGGCCGAGGACAGGGTAATGAAAAACTGTTTTTT. The gene calls are TRBV3-1 and TRBJ1-4, with 8 bases that match TRBD1. The CDR3 runs 16 residues. Germline lookup yields CDR1 LGHDT and CDR2 YNNKEL (reference sequence). The V gene end was trimmed by 1 base and the J gene end by 4 bases; junction bases not matched to a gene: 5.

This clonotype appeared a few times. V usage is TRBV6-5 and J usage is TRBJ2-2; D ambiguous. The V end lost 2 bases, the J end lost 7 bases, and 11 bases lay between the germline ends. This CDR3 spans 14 amino acids. Germline CDR1 reads MNHEY; CDR2 reads SVGAGI. The CDR3 DNA reads TGTGCCAGCAGTTACGGATTAGCTGTCGGGGAGCTGTTTTTT. This sequence encodes CASSYGLAVGELFF.

The rearrangement joins TRBV4-2 to TRBJ1-5; no clear D. With 2 bases removed from V and 2 bases from J, the gap between germline ends came to 16 bases. Looked up from germline, CDR1 is LGHNA and CDR2 is YNFKEQ. The CDR3 is made up of 17 amino acids. The DNA of the CDR3 is TGTGCCAGCAGCCAAACCTCGAGTCGCCAGGGCAATCAGCCCCAGCATTTT. Translating gives CASSQTSSRQGNQPQHF.